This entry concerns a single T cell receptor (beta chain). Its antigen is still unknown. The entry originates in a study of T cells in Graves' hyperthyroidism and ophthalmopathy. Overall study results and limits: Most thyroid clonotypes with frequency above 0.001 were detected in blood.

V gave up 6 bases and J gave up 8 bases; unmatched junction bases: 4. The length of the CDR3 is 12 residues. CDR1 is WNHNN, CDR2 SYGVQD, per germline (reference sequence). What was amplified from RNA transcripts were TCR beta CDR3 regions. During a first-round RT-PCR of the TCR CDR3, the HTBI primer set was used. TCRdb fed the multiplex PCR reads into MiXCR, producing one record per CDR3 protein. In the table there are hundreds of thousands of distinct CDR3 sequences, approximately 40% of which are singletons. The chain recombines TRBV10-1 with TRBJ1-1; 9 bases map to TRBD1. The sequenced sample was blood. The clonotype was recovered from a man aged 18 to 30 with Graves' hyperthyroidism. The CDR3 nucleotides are TGCGCCAGCAGACCCGGGACAGGGGAAGCTTTCTTT. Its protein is CASRPGTGEAFF.